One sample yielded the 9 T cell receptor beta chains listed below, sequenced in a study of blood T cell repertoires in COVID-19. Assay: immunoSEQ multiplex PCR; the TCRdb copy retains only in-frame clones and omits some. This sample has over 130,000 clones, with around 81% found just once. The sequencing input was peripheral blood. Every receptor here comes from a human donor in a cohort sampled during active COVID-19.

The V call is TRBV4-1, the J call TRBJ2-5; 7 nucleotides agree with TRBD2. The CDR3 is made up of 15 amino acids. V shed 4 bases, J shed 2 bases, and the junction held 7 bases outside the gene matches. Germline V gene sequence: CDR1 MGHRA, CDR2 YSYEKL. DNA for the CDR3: TGCGCCAGCAGCCCCCCGAGCGGGGAACAAGAGACCCAGTACTTC. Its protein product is CASSPPSGEQETQYF.

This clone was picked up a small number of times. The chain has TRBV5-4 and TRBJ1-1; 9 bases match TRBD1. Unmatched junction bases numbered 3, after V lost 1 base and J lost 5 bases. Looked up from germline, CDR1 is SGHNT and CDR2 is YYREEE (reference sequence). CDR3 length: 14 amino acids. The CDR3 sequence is CASSLWDRVTEAFF. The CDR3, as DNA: TGTGCCAGCAGCTTGTGGGACAGGGTGACTGAAGCTTTCTTT. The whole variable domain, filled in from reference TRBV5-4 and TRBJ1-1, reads ETGVTQSPTHLIKTRGQQVTLRCSSQSGHNTVSWYQQALGQGPQFIFQYYREEENGRGNFPPRFSGLQFPNYSSELNVNALELDDSALYLCASSLWDRVTEAFFGQGTRLTVV.

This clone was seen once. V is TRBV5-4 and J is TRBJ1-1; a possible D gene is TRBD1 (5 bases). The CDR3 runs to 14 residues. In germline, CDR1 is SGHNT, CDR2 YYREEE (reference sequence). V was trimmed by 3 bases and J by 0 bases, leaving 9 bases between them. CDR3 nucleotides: TGTGCCAGCAGCTCCGGACAAGTGAACACTGAAGCTTTCTTT. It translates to CASSSGQVNTEAFF.

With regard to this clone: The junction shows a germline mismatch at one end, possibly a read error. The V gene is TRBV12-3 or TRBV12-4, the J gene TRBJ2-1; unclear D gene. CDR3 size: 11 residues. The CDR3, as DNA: TGTGCCAGCAGTTTAGGGCAGGCGAGTGTCTTC. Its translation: CASSLGQASVF.

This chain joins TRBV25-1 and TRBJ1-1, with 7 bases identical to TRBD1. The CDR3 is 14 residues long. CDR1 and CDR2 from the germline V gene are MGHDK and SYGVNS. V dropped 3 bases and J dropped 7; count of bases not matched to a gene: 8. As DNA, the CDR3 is TGTGCCAGCAGTGAGACAGGGATCGGACTTGAAGCTTTCTTT. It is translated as CASSETGIGLEAFF.

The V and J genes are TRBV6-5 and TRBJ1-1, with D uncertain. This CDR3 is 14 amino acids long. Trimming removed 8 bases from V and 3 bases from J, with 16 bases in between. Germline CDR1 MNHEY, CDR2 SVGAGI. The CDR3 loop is CASGLGLGDTEAFF. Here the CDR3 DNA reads TGTGCCAGCGGCCTTGGACTCGGCGACACTGAAGCTTTCTTT.

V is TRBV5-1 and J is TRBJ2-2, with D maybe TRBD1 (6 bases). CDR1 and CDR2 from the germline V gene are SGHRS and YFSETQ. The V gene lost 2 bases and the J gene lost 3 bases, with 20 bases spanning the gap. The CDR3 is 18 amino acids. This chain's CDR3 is CASSFSVPQGSYTGELFF. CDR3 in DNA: TGCGCCAGCAGCTTCAGTGTCCCCCAGGGGTCCTACACCGGGGAGCTGTTTTTT.

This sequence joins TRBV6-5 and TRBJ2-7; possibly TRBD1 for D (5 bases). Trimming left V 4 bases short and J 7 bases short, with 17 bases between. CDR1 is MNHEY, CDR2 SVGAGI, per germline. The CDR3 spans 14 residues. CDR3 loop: CASSSPGLLAEQYF. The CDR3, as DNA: TGTGCCAGCAGTTCACCAGGGCTTCTGGCGGAGCAGTACTTC.

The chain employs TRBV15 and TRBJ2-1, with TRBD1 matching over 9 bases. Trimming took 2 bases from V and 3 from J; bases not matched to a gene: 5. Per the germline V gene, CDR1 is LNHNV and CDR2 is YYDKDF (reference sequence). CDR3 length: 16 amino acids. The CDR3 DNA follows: TGTGCCACCAGCAGAACCGGGACAGGGAACTACAATGAGCAGTTCTTC. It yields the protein CATSRTGTGNYNEQFF.